What follows are 28 T cell receptor beta chains derived from one specimen sequenced in a study of shared clonotypes between healthy human individuals (dated by TCRdb to 2018 to 2020). Libraries were constructed by the immunoSEQ multiplex PCR assay. TCRdb re-hosts the immuneACCESS table, in-frame sequences only. Its copies lack some clones; in the studies checked, an unresolved V gene accounts for under half of them, and the cause for the rest is not known. This sample comprises around 200,000 clones, over 80% of them detected only once. Jointly, the top ten make up 0.067% of the sample. Sequenced: naive CD4+ T cells sorted from blood. Read against the paper, the sample's cell subset or site label means: CD45RA+ positively selected. The origin of the receptors is a woman in her 30s in good health.

This clone was observed once. The chain carries TRBV7-9 and TRBJ2-3; D is possibly TRBD2 (5 bases). This CDR3 contains 16 residues. The V and J ends lost 1 base and 2 bases respectively, with 13 bases between them. Per germline, CDR1 SEHNR and CDR2 FQNEAQ (reference sequence). The CDR3 protein is CASSLVYSDFTDTQYF. The CDR3 DNA sequence: TGTGCCAGCAGCTTAGTATACTCGGACTTCACAGATACGCAGTATTTT.

This chain connects TRBV2 to TRBJ1-5; the D is unclear. The CDR3 loop spans 15 amino acids. Per germline, CDR1 SNHLY and CDR2 FYNNEI. The V end was cut by 2 bases, the J end by 0 bases, with 8 bases between. CDR3 sequence reads: CASSESWVSNQPQHF. The CDR3 DNA is TGTGCCAGCAGTGAATCGTGGGTTAGCAATCAGCCCCAGCATTTT.

V gene TRBV7-2 combines with J gene TRBJ1-3; no reliable D call. The length of the CDR3 is 15 residues. Germline V lookup: CDR1 SGHTA, CDR2 FQGNSA. The V end lost 5 bases, the J end lost 0 bases, and 11 bases lay between the germline ends. This CDR3 is CASSKERSSGNTIYF. In DNA form, the CDR3 reads TGTGCCAGCAGCAAGGAGAGGAGCTCTGGAAACACCATATATTTT.

The chain carries TRBV18 and TRBJ1-1; no reliable D call. Germline values: CDR1 KGHSH, CDR2 LQKENI. Trimming pared 2 bases from V and 1 base from J, leaving 5 bases between. The CDR3 totals 13 residues. CDR3 sequence reads: CASSPIPNTEAFF. The CDR3 DNA is TGTGCCAGCTCACCAATCCCGAACACTGAAGCTTTCTTT.

This clone was recorded a few times. The chain carries TRBV28 and TRBJ1-5; no firm D call. Trimming shortened V by 3 bases and J by 7 bases, and 7 bases separated the two germline ends. This CDR3 spans 12 amino acids. Germline CDR1 reads MDHEN; CDR2 reads SYDVKM. The DNA for the CDR3 is TGTGCCAGCAGTTTCCAGAGACAGCCCCAGCATTTT. As protein: CASSFQRQPQHF. The whole variable domain, filled in from reference TRBV28 and TRBJ1-5, reads DVKVTQSSRYLVKRTGEKVFLECVQDMDHENMFWYRQDPGLGLRLIYFSYDVKMKEKGDIPEGYSVSREKKERFSLILESASTNQTSMYLCASSFQRQPQHFGDGTRLSIL.

The chain couples TRBV5-1 to TRBJ1-4; a weak D match, TRBD1 (5 bases). The germline V and J ends were trimmed by 1 base and 5 bases, with 15 bases remaining between them. CDR3 length: 16 residues. Germline V gene sequence: CDR1 SGHRS, CDR2 YFSETQ. Written as DNA, the CDR3 is TGCGCCAGCAGCTTGAGGTTCTTAGGGGAAAATGAAAAACTGTTTTTT. This codes for CASSLRFLGENEKLFF.

The chain couples TRBV5-4 to TRBJ1-2, with D unresolved. Germline CDR1 is SGHNT and CDR2 is YYREEE (reference sequence). The CDR3 runs 13 residues. The V end was cut by 4 bases, the J end by 3 bases, with 10 bases between. The CDR3 region is CASSVDTHYGYTF. CDR3 in DNA: TGTGCCAGCAGCGTAGACACCCACTATGGCTACACCTTC.

In its sample, this clone was seen a few times. The V and J genes are TRBV6-5 and TRBJ1-5; TRBD1 agrees at 7 bases. The CDR3 contains 14 residues. CDR1 and CDR2 (germline): MNHEY, SVGAGI. With 5 bases clipped from V and 1 base from J, the junction kept 2 bases outside the gene matches. The CDR3 nucleotides are TGTGCCAGCAGTCCGGGACAGAGCAATCAGCCCCAGCATTTT. Protein product: CASSPGQSNQPQHF.

This clone was recorded once. This sequence joins TRBV4-1 and TRBJ2-5; no definite D call. This CDR3 is 15 amino acids long. V lost 1 base and J 0 bases, leaving 9 bases between the germline ends. The germline V gene has CDR1 MGHRA and CDR2 YSYEKL. CDR3 sequence: CASSQGHRDQETQYF. The CDR3 DNA follows: TGCGCCAGCAGCCAAGGACACAGAGACCAAGAGACCCAGTACTTC.

This chain connects TRBV19 to TRBJ2-2; no definite D call. Per the germline V gene, CDR1 is LNHDA and CDR2 is SQIVND (reference sequence). V gave up 7 bases and J gave up 1 base, with 7 bases separating them. This CDR3 is 13 amino acids long. CDR3 loop: CASNSLNTGELFF. The CDR3 region has the DNA TGTGCCAGTAACAGCCTGAACACCGGGGAGCTGTTTTTT. Filled out from reference TRBV19 and TRBJ2-2, the complete variable domain reads DGGITQSPKYLFRKEGQNVTLSCEQNLNHDAMYWYRQDPGQGLRLIYYSQIVNDFQKGDIAEGYSVSREKKESFPLTVTSAQKNPTAFYLCASNSLNTGELFFGEGSRLTVL.

V gene TRBV7-3 combines with J gene TRBJ2-7, with TRBD2 as a possible D gene (6 bases). V was cut by 3 bases and J by 2 bases, with 8 bases left in between. Germline assignment: CDR1 SGHTA and CDR2 FQGTGA. CDR3 length: 13 residues. CDR3: CASSLGEAYEQYF. In DNA form, the CDR3 reads TGTGCCAGCAGCTTGGGGGAGGCCTACGAGCAGTACTTC. The full variable domain, completed using reference TRBV7-3 and TRBJ2-7, is GAGVSQTPSNKVTEKGKYVELRCDPISGHTALYWYRQSLGQGPEFLIYFQGTGAADDSGLPNDRFFAVRPEGSVSTLKIQRTERGDSAVYLCASSLGEAYEQYFGPGTRLTVT.

V is TRBV11-2 and J is TRBJ1-2, with 11 bases lining up with TRBD1. With V trimmed by 3 bases and J by 4 bases, 13 bases remained unmatched. The CDR3 has 18 amino acids. CDR1 is SGHAT and CDR2 is FQNNGV in the germline V gene. The CDR3 region is CASSFTGTGGLVGYGYTF. The DNA for the CDR3 is TGTGCCAGCAGCTTCACCGGGACAGGGGGTTTAGTCGGCTATGGCTACACCTTC.

The chain carries TRBV9 and TRBJ2-5; D not resolved. The germline V and J ends were trimmed by 2 bases and 5 bases, with 10 bases remaining between them. CDR1 SGDLS and CDR2 YYNGEE come from the germline V gene. CDR3 length equals 13 residues. The CDR3 DNA reads TGTGCCAGCAGCGTCAGGCCCGAGGAGACCCAGTACTTC. Residues: CASSVRPEETQYF.

J is TRBJ2-7 and V is TRBV10-3; 8 positions match TRBD1. V was clipped by 11 bases and J by 10 bases; unmatched bases: 13. This CDR3 has 12 amino acids. Germline V gives CDR1 ENHRY, CDR2 SYGVKD. CDR3: CAGRGQDRTQYF. The DNA for the CDR3 is TGTGCCGGCCGGGGACAGGACAGAACCCAGTACTTC.

The V gene is TRBV5-4, the J gene TRBJ2-3; maybe TRBD2 (5 bases). Germline-derived CDR1 and CDR2 are SGHNT and YYREEE (reference sequence). The germline V and J ends were trimmed by 1 base and 0 bases, with 9 bases remaining between them. CDR3 size: 15 residues. CDR3 sequence: CASSLPAASTDTQYF. The DNA of the CDR3 is TGTGCCAGCAGCTTGCCAGCGGCTAGCACAGATACGCAGTATTTT.

The chain uses TRBV16 and TRBJ2-5; a weak D match, TRBD2 (6 bases). V was cut by 2 bases and J by 3 bases, with 10 bases left in between. This CDR3 comprises 14 residues. Germline CDR1 and CDR2: KGHSY and FQNENV. The CDR3 sequence is CASSQPGRKETQYF. CDR3 coding DNA: TGTGCCAGCAGCCAACCCGGGAGAAAAGAGACCCAGTACTTC.

V is TRBV7-2 and J is TRBJ2-7; D possibly corresponds to TRBD2 (6 bases). Looked up from germline, CDR1 is SGHTA and CDR2 is FQGNSA. The CDR3 extends over 15 amino acids. The V gene lost 1 base and the J gene lost 2 bases, with 12 bases spanning the gap. The CDR3 region is CASSLGGGKAYEQYF. Here the CDR3 DNA reads TGTGCCAGCAGCTTAGGAGGCGGGAAGGCCTACGAGCAGTACTTC.

The chain is built from TRBV4-1 and TRBJ2-7, with D uncertain. The germline V gene has CDR1 MGHRA and CDR2 YSYEKL. The CDR3 sequence is 13 residues long. V shed 5 bases and J shed 5 bases, with 13 bases lying between them. The CDR3 coding sequence is TGCGCCAGCAGCAGAGCACCTCTGAACGAGCAGTACTTC. It specifies CASSRAPLNEQYF.

The chain joins TRBV15 to TRBJ2-7; no definite D call. This CDR3 is 14 amino acids long. Deletions cut 0 bases from V and 1 base from J, with 7 bases between. Germline V gives CDR1 LNHNV, CDR2 YYDKDF (reference sequence). The CDR3 DNA follows: TGTGCCACCAGCAGAGAATCTCCTTCCTACGAGCAGTACTTC. Its protein is CATSRESPSYEQYF.

This sequence joins TRBV19 and TRBJ2-1, with 8 nucleotides matching TRBD1. CDR1 is LNHDA, CDR2 SQIVND, per germline (reference sequence). Trimming took 6 bases from V and 6 from J; bases not matched to a gene: 10. The CDR3 runs 15 residues. CDR3 coding DNA: TGTGCCAGTAGGAGACGGGACAGGATTAGCAATGAGCAGTTCTTC. Encoded protein: CASRRRDRISNEQFF.

V usage is TRBV28 and J usage is TRBJ2-7, with D possibly TRBD1 on 6 matching bases. The CDR3 has 15 residues. Per germline, CDR1 MDHEN and CDR2 SYDVKM. Trimming took off 8 bases at V and 9 bases at J, with 26 bases between the two ends. This CDR3 is CASGSVDRAPLRQYF. In DNA form, the CDR3 reads TGTGCCAGCGGATCCGTGGACAGAGCCCCCCTAAGGCAGTACTTC. Full variable domain (remainder filled in from reference TRBV28 and TRBJ2-7): DVKVTQSSRYLVKRTGEKVFLECVQDMDHENMFWYRQDPGLGLRLIYFSYDVKMKEKGDIPEGYSVSREKKERFSLILESASTNQTSMYLCASGSVDRAPLRQYFGPGTRLTVT.

Here the CDR3 DNA reads TGTGCCAGCAGCCTTAAAAGCGGGAGGGCAGGTACCGGGGAGCTGTTTTTT. It encodes CASSLKSGRAGTGELFF. The chain carries TRBV5-4 and TRBJ2-2, with 10 positions matching TRBD2. The length of the CDR3 is 17 residues. Germline CDR1 reads SGHNT; CDR2 reads YYREEE (reference sequence). The trim removed 4 bases at V and 5 bases at J, leaving 11 bases unmatched.

This chain joins TRBV30 and TRBJ2-3; D gene ambiguous. The CDR3 totals 11 residues. CDR1 and CDR2 from the germline V gene are GTSNPN and SVGIG (reference sequence). V was clipped by 0 bases and J by 8 bases, with 6 bases between them. In DNA form, the CDR3 reads TGTGCCTGGAGTGTAGCTGCTACGCAGTATTTT. The encoded protein is CAWSVAATQYF.

The J gene is TRBJ1-4, the V gene TRBV7-9; 10 bases fit TRBD1. Unmatched junction bases numbered 7, after V lost 5 bases and J lost 7 bases. This CDR3 comprises 15 residues. Germline CDR1 SEHNR, CDR2 FQNEAQ (reference sequence). In DNA, the CDR3 is TGTGCCAGCAGCCGCGGGACAGGGGATAGTGAAAAACTGTTTTTT. Residues: CASSRGTGDSEKLFF.

The chain recombines TRBV7-8 with TRBJ2-7; 9 nucleotides line up with TRBD2. The CDR3 runs 14 residues. The trim removed 1 base at V and 3 bases at J, leaving 1 base unmatched. Germline-derived CDR1 and CDR2 are SGHVS and FQNEAQ. The CDR3 loop reads CASSLVSGGYEQYF. The CDR3 bases are TGTGCCAGCAGCTTAGTTAGCGGGGGCTACGAGCAGTACTTC.

The chain joins TRBV5-1 to TRBJ2-7; 7 bases line up with TRBD1. The V gene end was trimmed by 4 bases and the J gene end by 5 bases; junction bases not matched to a gene: 9. Looked up from germline, CDR1 is SGHRS and CDR2 is YFSETQ. The CDR3 runs to 14 residues. The CDR3 region is CASSQYRGIHEQYF. The CDR3 coding sequence is TGCGCCAGCAGCCAATACAGGGGCATCCACGAGCAGTACTTC.

The V call is TRBV18, the J call TRBJ2-5, with 11 bases aligning to TRBD2. With V trimmed by 2 bases and J by 11 bases, 10 bases remained unmatched. The CDR3 is made up of 15 amino acids. The germline V gene encodes CDR1 KGHSH and CDR2 LQKENI. CDR3 nucleotide sequence: TGTGCCAGCTCACCAGGGACTAGCGGTTCCTATGAGCAGTACTTC. Protein sequence: CASSPGTSGSYEQYF.

V and J are TRBV5-8 and TRBJ2-5; TRBD2 aligns across 10 bases. Germline-derived CDR1 and CDR2 are SGHTS and YDEGEE. The CDR3 has 15 residues. The V and J ends lost 6 bases and 5 bases, in that order; junction bases with no gene match: 10. The CDR3 DNA reads as TGTGCCAGCACCCTTGGGGCTAGCGGGAGTGAGACCCAGTACTTC. This gives the protein CASTLGASGSETQYF.